The 9 T cell receptor beta chains listed next were all sequenced from one sample in a study of long-term antiretroviral therapy in people with HIV. At the survey level, the v3.0 immunoSEQ assay was run. The repertoire was sequenced with immunoSEQ multiplex PCR; TCRdb's copy has only in-frame clones and lacks some. The sample carries around 37,000 clones, roughly 85% recorded once. This specimen was unsorted PBMCs, taken about 3.4 years after starting antiretroviral therapy. These receptors came from a man between 18 and 29 years old with HIV.

V and J are TRBV5-6 and TRBJ1-1; D ambiguous. The V end lost 6 bases, the J end lost 5 bases, and 20 bases lay between the germline ends. This CDR3 contains 15 residues. Germline CDR1 SGHDT, CDR2 YYEEEE. The CDR3 loop is CASTINLGLRTEAFF. CDR3 nucleotide sequence: TGTGCCAGCACCATTAACTTGGGCCTGAGGACTGAAGCTTTCTTT.

This clone is judged large. Within the sample, other DNA sequences also encode this same CDR3. The rearrangement joins TRBV12-5 to TRBJ2-7; D unresolved. Germline loops: CDR1 LGHNT, CDR2 FRNRAP. Trimming cost V 4 bases and J 2 bases, with 3 bases left between them. CDR3 size: 11 residues. CDR3 bases: TGTGCTAGTGGTTGGGCCTACGAGCAGTACTTC. Its translation is CASGWAYEQYF.

The chain combines TRBV11-3 with TRBJ2-7; D is unclear. Looked up from germline, CDR1 is SGHNT and CDR2 is YENEEA. The CDR3 is made up of 13 amino acids. The V end was cut by 0 bases, the J end by 5 bases, with 8 bases between. This chain's CDR3 is CASSLDTSDEQYF. The CDR3, as DNA: TGTGCCAGCAGCTTAGACACCTCTGACGAGCAGTACTTC.

The chain links TRBV9 to TRBJ1-3; no reliable D call. V was trimmed by 3 bases and J by 4 bases, leaving 11 bases between them. Germline CDR1 and CDR2: SGDLS and YYNGEE. This CDR3 spans 14 amino acids. The CDR3 is CASSGYGAGNTIYF. CDR3 sequence (DNA): TGTGCCAGCAGCGGGTATGGTGCAGGAAACACCATATATTTT. Variable domain in full (rest from reference TRBV9 and TRBJ1-3): DSGVTQTPKHLITATGQRVTLRCSPRSGDLSVYWYQQSLDQGLQFLIQYYNGEERAKGNILERFSAQQFPDLHSELNLSSLELGDSALYFCASSGYGAGNTIYFGEGSWLTVV.

The gene calls are TRBV18 and TRBJ2-7, with 8 bases identical to TRBD1. Looked up from germline, CDR1 is KGHSH and CDR2 is LQKENI. The J segment lost 6 bases and the V segment lost 5 bases, leaving 6 bases of the junction unmatched. This CDR3 has 13 residues. The CDR3, as DNA: TGTGCCAGCTCAGCCGACAGGGGCGGCGAGCAGTACTTC. It translates to CASSADRGGEQYF. Complete variable domain (other parts from reference TRBV18 and TRBJ2-7): NAGVMQNPRHLVRRRGQEARLRCSPMKGHSHVYWYRQLPEEGLKFMVYLQKENIIDESGMPKERFSAEFPKEGPSILRIQQVVRGDSAAYFCASSADRGGEQYFGPGTRLTVT.

This rearrangement joins TRBV25-1 to TRBJ2-3; D might be TRBD1 (6 bases). The V end lost 2 bases, the J end lost 1 base, and 16 bases lay between the germline ends. CDR3 length: 17 amino acids. Germline assignment: CDR1 MGHDK and CDR2 SYGVNS. The CDR3 loop is CASSERERAGGTDTQYF. The CDR3 nucleotides read TGTGCCAGCAGTGAAAGGGAAAGGGCAGGGGGCACAGATACGCAGTATTTT.

A few counts support this clone. This sequence joins TRBV28 and TRBJ2-6; D is uncertain. The CDR3 is made up of 13 amino acids. Germline CDR1 is MDHEN and CDR2 is SYDVKM. V lost 6 bases to trimming and J lost 15 bases, with 18 bases between them. DNA of the CDR3: TGTGCCAGCAGCCTAGACACCTTAGAAAACCTGACTTTC. Translating it yields CASSLDTLENLTF.

The J gene is TRBJ2-7, the V gene TRBV20-1; D is ambiguous. Per germline, CDR1 DFQATT and CDR2 SNEGSKA (reference sequence). Trimming removed 7 bases from V and 1 base from J, with 8 bases in between. This CDR3 is 11 amino acids long. The CDR3 reads CSVAGSYEQYF. The CDR3 coding sequence is TGCAGTGTAGCAGGTTCCTACGAGCAGTACTTC.

The chain links TRBV27 to TRBJ2-7, with TRBD2 as a possible D gene (5 bases). This CDR3 is 15 amino acids long. Germline CDR1 and CDR2: MNHEY and SMNVEV (reference sequence). V was cut by 3 bases and J by 0 bases, with 12 bases left in between. The DNA for the CDR3 is TGTGCCAGCAGTTTTTACGGGGAGAGCTCCTACGAGCAGTACTTC. It is translated as CASSFYGESSYEQYF.